This record concerns one TCR beta chain sequence. The germline CDR1 and CDR2 sequences are LNHDA and SQIVND (reference sequence). Trimming left V 3 bases short and J 4 bases short, with 13 bases between. The CDR3 length is 15 residues. These data are taken from a study of cytomegalovirus exposure and HLA in healthy donors. Primers: 60 Vbeta forward and 13 Jbeta reverse. The repertoire was sequenced with immunoSEQ multiplex PCR; TCRdb's copy has only in-frame clones and lacks some. Listed are around 26,000 clones; 15% to 20% falls within the top ten. The TCR sequence derives from a male donor in good health and CMV-seropositive. The sample taken for sequencing was PBMCs. The chain has TRBV19 and TRBJ1-5; no reliable D call. CDR3 DNA: TGTGCCAGTAGTATGGTATACGTTAGAAATCAGCCCCAGCATTTT. This codes for CASSMVYVRNQPQHF.